Detailed here is one T cell receptor beta chain. This sample was taken from a study of blood T cell repertoires in COVID-19. Study details: Samples representing acute and convalescent COVID-19 were sourced from the United States, Italy and Spain. Sources were T cells, B-cell-depleted T cells, or PBMCs; the material itself was cDNA or gDNA.

Under the authors' procedure: Amplified reference gene primers provided the basis for estimating nucleated cell counts. The protocol was immunoSEQ multiplex PCR, while the TCRdb copy is restricted to in-frame clones and leaves out a portion. V, J and clone size are taken as reported in that table, and D and trimming were inferred from the DNA itself. The sample gives roughly 220,000 clones, roughly 84% of which show up once; more than 2% is in the top ten. The junction had 2 bases not matched to a gene; V was cut back by 3 bases and J by 6 bases. CDR3 length: 13 residues. Germline V gives CDR1 SGHAT, CDR2 FQNNGV.

Sequenced input: peripheral blood. The clonotype originates from a woman in her sixties or seventies with acute or convalescent COVID-19. V gene TRBV11-2 combines with J gene TRBJ2-5, with 9 bases fitting TRBD2. The chain's CDR3 is CASSFSGGKTQYF. CDR3 nucleotides: TGTGCCAGCAGCTTTAGCGGGGGAAAGACCCAGTACTTC.